Shown below are 4 T cell receptor beta chains from a single sample sequenced in a study of blood T cell repertoires in COVID-19. Only in-frame clones appear in the TCRdb table, and some are missing; sequencing was by immunoSEQ multiplex PCR. Of 150,000 to 180,000 clones listed, around 85% are singletons. Source material: peripheral blood. The source is a man aged 60-69 years with COVID-19, enrolled during active disease.

This clone was detected only once. The rearrangement joins TRBV9 to TRBJ2-7, with 10 bases that match TRBD1. V shed 0 bases, J shed 4 bases, and the junction held 4 bases outside the gene matches. Per the germline V gene, CDR1 is SGDLS and CDR2 is YYNGEE. The CDR3 runs 15 residues. In DNA form, the CDR3 reads TGTGCCAGCAGCGTAGGACAGGGGGCAGGGTACGAGCAGTACTTC. It yields the protein CASSVGQGAGYEQYF. The complete variable domain, with remaining parts taken from reference TRBV9 and TRBJ2-7, reads DSGVTQTPKHLITATGQRVTLRCSPRSGDLSVYWYQQSLDQGLQFLIQYYNGEERAKGNILERFSAQQFPDLHSELNLSSLELGDSALYFCASSVGQGAGYEQYFGPGTRLTVT.

J is TRBJ1-6 and V is TRBV9; D might be TRBD1 (5 bases). V was clipped by 4 bases and J by 2 bases, with 10 bases between them. The length of the CDR3 is 15 residues. CDR1 is SGDLS and CDR2 is YYNGEE in the germline V gene. CDR3: CASSLGETYNSPLHF. The CDR3 DNA is TGTGCCAGCAGCCTAGGGGAGACCTATAATTCACCCCTCCACTTT. The full variable domain, in which reference TRBV9 and TRBJ1-6 provide the parts outside the CDR3, is DSGVTQTPKHLITATGQRVTLRCSPRSGDLSVYWYQQSLDQGLQFLIQYYNGEERAKGNILERFSAQQFPDLHSELNLSSLELGDSALYFCASSLGETYNSPLHFGNGTRLTVT.

This chain connects TRBV7-2 to TRBJ1-4; a weak D match, TRBD1 (5 bases). The CDR3 runs to 15 residues. Germline CDR1 SGHTA, CDR2 FQGNSA. The V gene lost 4 bases and the J gene lost 7 bases, with 16 bases spanning the gap. Here the CDR3 reads CASSSYGGISEKLFF. CDR3 nucleotides: TGTGCCAGCAGCTCCTATGGGGGGATCAGTGAAAAACTGTTTTTT.

The chain's CDR3 is CASRNTMAGGHGELFF. CDR3 sequence (DNA): TGTGCCAGCAGAAATACGATGGCGGGGGGGCACGGGGAGCTGTTTTTT. The chain is built from TRBV5-6 and TRBJ2-2; 9 nucleotides agree with TRBD2. The CDR3 has 16 residues. In germline, CDR1 is SGHDT, CDR2 YYEEEE. After removal of 5 bases from V and 7 bases from J, the junction contained 12 bases not matched to a gene.